This is a list of T cell receptor beta chains from one sample in a study of CD8 T cells in ankylosing spondylitis. TCRdb re-analysed the 5' RACE reads in MiXCR, keeping a single row per CDR3 protein. The data contain 250,000 or so distinct CDR3 sequences, roughly a tenth of them singletons. Sequences were obtained from blood, either unsorted or a sorted T cell fraction (not recorded which). These TCRs come from a male donor with ankylosing spondylitis or in good health (not recorded which). Each CDR3 is given with its conserved first and last residue. A D gene is named only where the DNA matches it firmly. The size entry is marked missing in some rows and otherwise reads once, few, many or a size class.

V	size	J	D	CDR3	DNA
TRBV5-1	many	TRBJ1-5	TRBD1	CASSLVAGGSQPQHF	TGCGCCAGCAGCTTGGTTGCAGGGGGTAGTCAGCCCCAGCATTTT
TRBV5-1	many	TRBJ2-1	TRBD1	CASSSGQAVNEQFF	TGCGCCAGCAGCTCGGGACAGGCCGTCAATGAGCAGTTCTTC
TRBV5-5	many	TRBJ2-7	TRBD2	CASSSLAATPLEQYF	TGTGCCAGCAGCTCTCTAGCGGCCACCCCCCTCGAGCAGTACTTC
TRBV7-9	many	TRBJ1-1	-	CASSFRDTSWGHTEAFF	TGTGCCAGCAGCTTCAGGGACACCTCATGGGGTCACACTGAAGCTTTCTTT
TRBV9	many	TRBJ1-6	-	CASSSSGGEVNSPLHF	TGTGCCAGCAGCTCCTCGGGGGGAGAGGTTAATTCACCCCTCCACTTT
TRBV9	many	TRBJ2-5	TRBD2	CASSAPSGGAVETQYF	TGTGCCAGCAGCGCACCTAGCGGGGGGGCCGTCGAGACCCAGTACTTC
TRBV2	many	TRBJ2-1	-	CASSDPTRLNEQFF	TGTGCCAGCAGTGACCCCACGAGGCTCAATGAGCAGTTCTTC
TRBV12-3/TRBV12-4	many	TRBJ2-3	-	CASSLWGKNTDTQYF	TGTGCCAGCAGTTTGTGGGGGAAGAACACAGATACGCAGTATTTT
TRBV12-3/TRBV12-4	-	TRBJ2-5	-	CASSLRGRETQHF	TGTGCCAGTAGTTTACGGGGAAGGGAGACCCAGCACTTC
TRBV5-1	-	TRBJ2-3	-	CASSWAGRSTDTQYF	TGCGCCAGCAGCTGGGCTGGCAGATCGACAGATACGCAGTATTTT
TRBV18	-	TRBJ2-1	TRBD2	CASSLLAGGRGDEQFF	TGTGCCAGCTCACTTCTAGCGGGGGGGCGAGGCGATGAGCAGTTCTTC
TRBV5-1	many	TRBJ2-7	TRBD2	CASSFRTGTSGYEQYF	TGCGCCAGCAGCTTTCGGACCGGGACTAGCGGCTACGAGCAGTACTTC
TRBV10-3	few	TRBJ1-1	TRBD1	CAISEAPGQLIMNTEAFF	TGTGCCATCAGTGAGGCCCCGGGACAGCTTATAATGAACACTGAAGCTTTCTTT
TRBV18	many	TRBJ2-3	TRBD1	CASGQGGTDTQYF	TGTGCCAGCGGACAGGGAGGCACAGATACGCAGTATTTT
TRBV24-1	many	TRBJ2-2	-	CATSEYTGELFF	TGTGCCACCAGTGAGTACACCGGGGAGCTGTTTTTT
TRBV12-5	many	TRBJ1-5	TRBD1	CASGLVPGTGKGQPQHF	TGTGCTAGTGGTTTGGTACCAGGGACAGGGAAGGGTCAGCCCCAGCATTTT